The 12 T cell receptor beta chains below all came from one sample that was sequenced in a study of cytomegalovirus exposure and HLA in healthy donors. Primers: 60 Vbeta forward and 13 Jbeta reverse. This table comes from immunoSEQ multiplex PCR, and its TCRdb copy is limited to in-frame clones, with some not included. The sample has nearly 110,000 clones, less than 80% seen once. Material: PBMCs. The origin of the receptors is a man aged 55 to 70 in good health and CMV-seronegative.

V and J are TRBV5-6 and TRBJ2-7; the D gene is possibly TRBD1 (5 bases). The CDR3 contains 12 residues. Between the trimmed V and J ends, which lost 7 bases and 4 bases, there was a span of 12 bases. Germline V gene data show CDR1 as SGHDT and CDR2 as YYEEEE. The CDR3 nucleotides read TGTGCCAGCTCTATGGGGCGGTACGAGCAGTACGTC. Its protein product is CASSMGRYEQYV.

Comments on this clone: In the same sample, other DNA sequences code for this CDR3. This chain joins TRBV18 and TRBJ1-4; D uncertain. Trimming stripped 0 bases from V and 4 bases from J, with 6 bases between. Germline-derived CDR1 and CDR2 are KGHSH and LQKENI. There are 14 residues in the CDR3. This CDR3 is CASSPPGSNEKLFF. The CDR3 bases are TGTGCCAGCTCACCACCGGGGAGTAATGAAAAACTGTTTTTT.

The gene calls are TRBV7-8 and TRBJ2-1; D is possibly TRBD2 (6 bases). V lost 5 bases to trimming and J lost 4 bases, with 18 bases between them. The length of the CDR3 is 16 residues. Germline CDR1 reads SGHVS; CDR2 reads FQNEAQ. The CDR3, as DNA: TGTGCCAGCAGCGCCTCCGGAGGGGCTTGGTACAATGAGCAGTTCTTC. Its protein is CASSASGGAWYNEQFF.

The CDR3 spells CASSLLVRGIRYGYTF. Written as DNA, the CDR3 is TGTGCCAGCAGCTTATTGGTCAGGGGGATTCGTTATGGCTACACCTTC. V usage is TRBV5-6 and J usage is TRBJ1-2, with 7 bases matching TRBD1. Germline CDR1 is SGHDT and CDR2 is YYEEEE. The trim removed 2 bases at V and 5 bases at J, leaving 12 bases unmatched. This CDR3 is 16 amino acids long. The full variable domain, with the rest looked up from reference TRBV5-6 and TRBJ1-2, is DAGVTQSPTHLIKTRGQQVTLRCSPKSGHDTVSWYQQALGQGPQFIFQYYEEEERQRGNFPDRFSGHQFPNYSSELNVNALLLGDSALYLCASSLLVRGIRYGYTFGSGTRLTVV.

The V call is TRBV2, the J call TRBJ1-6, with D possibly matching TRBD1 (6 bases). Trimming left V 4 bases short and J 0 bases short, with 16 bases between. The germline V gene encodes CDR1 SNHLY and CDR2 FYNNEI. The CDR3 runs 18 residues. The DNA of the CDR3 is TGTGCCAGCAGTGGGAAAGGAAGGGGGAGCTCCTATAATTCACCCCTCCACTTT. The encoded protein is CASSGKGRGSSYNSPLHF.

J is TRBJ2-7 and V is TRBV28; D possibly corresponds to TRBD2 (5 bases). This CDR3 spans 12 amino acids. Looked up from germline, CDR1 is MDHEN and CDR2 is SYDVKM. V lost 4 bases to trimming and J lost 8 bases, with 12 bases between them. The CDR3 is CASSSSRGKQYV. The CDR3 nucleotides read TGTGCCAGCAGTTCGTCCAGAGGGAAGCAGTACGTC.

The V call is TRBV19, the J call TRBJ1-2; 10 nucleotides align to TRBD1. CDR1 and CDR2 (germline): LNHDA, SQIVND (reference sequence). This CDR3 comprises 15 residues. V gave up 8 bases and J gave up 1 base; unmatched junction bases: 7. The CDR3 is CASEPTGGGNYGYTF. CDR3 nucleotide sequence: TGTGCCAGTGAACCGACAGGGGGCGGTAACTATGGCTACACCTTC.

The table lists this clone with a count of one. V and J are TRBV19 and TRBJ1-1; D ambiguous. Germline-derived CDR1 and CDR2 are LNHDA and SQIVND (reference sequence). The ends were cut back, 2 bases at V and 5 bases at J, with 15 bases in the middle. The CDR3 is made up of 15 amino acids. Here the CDR3 reads CASSISSGLQTEAFF. CDR3 coding DNA: TGTGCCAGTAGTATAAGTTCAGGTCTCCAGACTGAAGCTTTCTTT.

The CDR3 sequence: CASSLEEGIQYF. The CDR3 nucleotides are TGCGCCAGCAGCTTGGAGGAGGGCATTCAGTACTTC. The rearrangement uses TRBV5-1 and TRBJ2-4, with D perhaps matching TRBD2 (6 bases). Germline-derived CDR1 and CDR2 are SGHRS and YFSETQ. Trimming removed 0 bases from V and 9 bases from J, with 7 bases in between. The CDR3 sequence is 12 residues long.

This chain links TRBV6-5 with TRBJ1-2, with 12 bases aligning to TRBD1. The germline CDR1 and CDR2 sequences are MNHEY and SVGAGI. This CDR3 region has 13 residues. V shed 6 bases, J shed 5 bases, and the junction held 1 base outside the gene matches. The CDR3 is CASRGQGAYGYTF. CDR3 sequence (DNA): TGTGCCAGCAGGGGACAGGGGGCGTATGGCTACACCTTC.

The chain has TRBV4-1 and TRBJ2-1, with D possibly being TRBD2 (5 bases). This CDR3 is built from 12 residues. Germline CDR1 is MGHRA and CDR2 is YSYEKL. Between the trimmed V and J ends, which lost 3 bases and 9 bases, there was a span of 9 bases. The DNA for the CDR3 is TGCGCCAGCAGCCACAAACGGGGTGAGCAGTTCTTC. Amino acid sequence: CASSHKRGEQFF.

In its sample, this clone was seen a few times. The chain combines TRBV5-1 with TRBJ2-7; TRBD1 aligns across 9 bases. This CDR3 has 14 amino acids. J lost 1 base, V lost 9 bases, and 8 bases had no gene match. CDR1 SGHRS and CDR2 YFSETQ come from the germline V gene. CDR3 nucleotide sequence: TGCGCCACTCGGAGGGGACAGGGTTCCTACGAGCAGTACTTC. Translating gives CATRRGQGSYEQYF.